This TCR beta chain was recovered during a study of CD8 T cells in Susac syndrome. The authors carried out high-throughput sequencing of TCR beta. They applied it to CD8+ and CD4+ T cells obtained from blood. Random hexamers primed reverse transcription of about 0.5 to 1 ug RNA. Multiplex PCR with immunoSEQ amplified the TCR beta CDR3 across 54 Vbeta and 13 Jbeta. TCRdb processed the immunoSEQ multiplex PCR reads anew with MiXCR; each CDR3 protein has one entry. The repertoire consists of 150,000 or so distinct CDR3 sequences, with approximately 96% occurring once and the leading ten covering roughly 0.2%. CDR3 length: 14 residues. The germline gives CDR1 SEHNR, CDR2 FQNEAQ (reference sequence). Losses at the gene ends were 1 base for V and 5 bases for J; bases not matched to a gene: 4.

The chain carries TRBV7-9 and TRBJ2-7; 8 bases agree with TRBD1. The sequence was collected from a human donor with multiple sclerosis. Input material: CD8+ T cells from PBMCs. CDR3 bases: TGTGCCAGCAGCTTAGGGACAGGGATCCACGAGCAGTACTTC. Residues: CASSLGTGIHEQYF.